The clone carrying this T cell receptor beta chain was counted only a few times. No antigen is known for it. This record belongs to a study of T cell repertoires in cytomegalovirus infection. General observations from the study: It was HLA-C-restricted CMV-specific TCR beta clonotypes that dominated the response ex vivo.

CDR3 length: 15 amino acids. V lost 5 bases to trimming and J lost 4 bases, with 17 bases between them. MiXCR was run by TCRdb on the reads, yielding one entry per CDR3 protein. In the table there are under 350,000 distinct CDR3 sequences, 20% to 25% of which are singletons. This TCR came from a human donor in good health (CMV status not recorded). Some clones in this sample may be carry-over from other donors' samples. The genes are TRBV12-3 or TRBV12-4 and TRBJ1-1; D is unresolved. Sample: cultured PBMCs, taken from culture after CMV antigen stimulation. The CDR3 loop reads CASSVGASASTEAFF. CDR3 nucleotide sequence: TGTGCCAGCAGTGTCGGCGCTTCAGCAAGCACTGAAGCTTTCTTT.